This TCR beta chain was identified during a study of T cells in Graves' hyperthyroidism and ophthalmopathy. General study results and limits: A model built on 13 V-J features separated ophthalmopathy from stable hyperthyroidism. The majority of expanded thyroid clonotypes above 0.001 also appeared in blood. It was a median approximately 6.9 months before onset that the model predicted ophthalmopathy.

From RNA transcripts, TCR beta CDR3 regions were amplified. The primer set for the first-round RT-PCR of the TCR CDR3 was HTBI. TCRdb reanalysed the multiplex PCR reads using MiXCR and keeps one entry per CDR3 protein. There are over 500,000 distinct CDR3 sequences in the sample; 46% occur only once, and about 40% lies in the top ten. Comment on this clonotype: Its antigen is currently unknown.

CDR3 length equals 14 residues. Trimming removed 2 bases at V and 3 bases at J, with 8 bases between. Germline assignment: CDR1 MNHNY and CDR2 SVGAGI (reference sequence). The diagnoses drew upon clinical symptoms, serum thyroxine and TRAb, thyroid ultrasound and orbital computed tomography. The J gene is TRBJ1-5, the V gene TRBV6-6, with D tentatively TRBD1 (5 bases). The origin of this receptor is an adult woman with Graves' disease, either hyperthyroidism or ophthalmopathy (not recorded which). The sample comprised peripheral blood or thyroid tissue (not recorded which). DNA of the CDR3: TGTGCCAGCAGTTACAGGGGAGACAATCAGCCCCAGCATTTT. Translation gives CASSYRGDNQPQHF.